This entry concerns a single T cell receptor (beta chain). The CDR3 is made up of 16 amino acids. The germline gives CDR1 SGDLS, CDR2 YYNGEE. Between the trimmed V and J ends, which lost 0 bases and 7 bases, there was a span of 17 bases. Sample donors were healthy Caucasian individuals that came from Russia, aged roughly 6 to 100. Extraction of total RNA produced a minimum of 5 micrograms from each sample. The entry originates in a study of blood T cells in healthy people across ages. Alongside a J-beta primer mix, a sample-barcoded 5' primer served in a second PCR lasting roughly 6 to 11 cycles. Tags on each cDNA molecule came from a template-switch adaptor with 12 random nucleotides. A single record per CDR3 protein comes from TCRdb applying MiXCR to the 5' RACE reads. The sample consists of roughly 800,000 distinct CDR3 sequences, 58% of them appearing once.

The genes are TRBV9 and TRBJ2-1, with D possibly TRBD2 on 6 matching bases. This clonotype was obtained from a man aged 25 to 40 in good health. The material sequenced was blood. CDR3 amino acids: CASSVARGKGGNEQFF. The CDR3 DNA reads TGTGCCAGCAGCGTAGCTCGGGGGAAGGGAGGTAATGAGCAGTTCTTC.